This TCR beta chain was sequenced in a study of CD8 T cells in ankylosing spondylitis. Study-level points and caveats: It appeared that ankylosing spondylitis blood was characterized by a TCR beta motif of about eight highly homologous variants. Peripheral blood held disease-linked clones only at relatively low frequency, and these were CD8+.

Researchers built TCR beta libraries using quantitative 5'-RACE with molecular barcodes. MiXCR, applied by TCRdb to the 5' RACE reads, yields one record per CDR3 protein. The sample lists 300,000 to 350,000 distinct CDR3 sequences, under 25% occurring once. V shed 3 bases, J shed 6 bases, and the junction held 3 bases outside the gene matches. Germline V gene sequence: CDR1 KGHDR, CDR2 SFDVKD. The CDR3 extends over 14 amino acids. Comments on this clonotype: Antigen unknown.

This chain connects TRBV24-1 to TRBJ2-1, with 8 bases lining up with TRBD1. Sequenced: blood, either unsorted or a sorted T cell fraction (not recorded which). This clonotype was sampled from a female donor with ankylosing spondylitis or in good health (not recorded which). CDR3 sequence (DNA): TGTGCCACCAGTGATCTGGACAGGGCCAATGAGCAGTTCTTC. The encoded protein is CATSDLDRANEQFF.